Presented here are 18 T cell receptor beta chains from one specimen sequenced in a study of T cells in Graves' hyperthyroidism and ophthalmopathy. There were TCR beta CDR3 regions amplified from RNA transcripts. HTBI primers drove first-round RT-PCR of the TCR CDR3. TCRdb re-derived calls from the multiplex PCR reads in MiXCR, one entry per CDR3 protein. The data show more than 500,000 distinct CDR3 sequences, roughly 16% seen once. Sequencing input: blood. The receptors originated from a woman in her 30s with Graves' ophthalmopathy.

In this sample, this clonotype turned up a few times. A much larger clonotype is one base distant, so this may be a read error. This rearrangement joins TRBV18 to TRBJ1-4, with D uncertain. The V gene's germline CDR1 is KGHSH and CDR2 LQKENI. This CDR3 spans 15 amino acids. In DNA form, the CDR3 reads TGTGCCTGCTCACCATTGAAGAGAACTAATGAAAAACTGTTTTTT. It specifies CACSPLKRTNEKLFF.

At least ten counts were recorded for this clonotype. This sequence joins TRBV10-3 and TRBJ2-5; TRBD1 might be the D (6 bases). V gave up 10 bases and J gave up 2 bases, with 14 bases separating them. Looked up from germline, CDR1 is ENHRY and CDR2 is SYGVKD. This CDR3 region has 13 residues. The CDR3: CATKRQEQETQYF. The CDR3, as DNA: TGTGCCACTAAAAGACAGGAACAAGAGACCCAGTACTTC.

The table lists this clonotype with many counts. The chain couples TRBV11-2 to TRBJ2-3, with TRBD2 as a possible D gene (5 bases). Germline-derived CDR1 and CDR2 are SGHAT and FQNNGV. The CDR3 covers 14 residues. The V end lost 1 base, the J end lost 5 bases, and 10 bases lay between the germline ends. This CDR3 is CASSLVGEEDTQYF. CDR3 coding DNA: TGTGCCAGCAGCTTAGTGGGAGAGGAAGATACGCAGTATTTT.

This clonotype was seen a few times. J is TRBJ2-1 and V is TRBV6-1, with 9 nucleotides matching TRBD2. The V and J ends lost 7 bases and 6 bases, in that order; junction bases with no gene match: 10. CDR3 length: 15 amino acids. Per germline, CDR1 MNHNS and CDR2 SASEGT. The CDR3 here is CASIGLAHILNEQFF. The CDR3, as DNA: TGTGCCAGCATCGGACTAGCGCACATACTCAATGAGCAGTTCTTC.

V and J are TRBV2 and TRBJ2-3; 12 nucleotides match TRBD2. This CDR3 is 16 amino acids long. Germline loops: CDR1 SNHLY, CDR2 FYNNEI. V lost 6 bases to trimming and J lost 6 bases; unmatched junction nucleotides: 10. CDR3 in DNA: TGTGCCAGCAGGCCACTAGCGGGAGGTTTGCTCGATACGCAGTATTTT. It encodes CASRPLAGGLLDTQYF.

The table lists this clonotype with a few counts. This sequence joins TRBV18 and TRBJ2-5, with 7 bases lining up with TRBD2. Trimming removed 3 bases from V and 2 bases from J; junction bases left unmatched: 6. Germline-derived CDR1 and CDR2 are KGHSH and LQKENI. CDR3 length equals 15 residues. The CDR3, as DNA: TGTGCCAGCTCACCGGGAGGGAGGAGGCAAGAGACCCAGTACTTC. The encoded protein is CASSPGGRRQETQYF.

This clonotype has more than one count but fewer than ten. The gene calls are TRBV5-1 and TRBJ2-5, with a weak D call TRBD2 (5 bases). The ends were cut back, 4 bases at V and 3 bases at J, with 10 bases in the middle. The CDR3 has 13 residues. CDR1 is SGHRS and CDR2 is YFSETQ in the germline V gene. The CDR3: CASSVGDKETQYF. The CDR3 DNA reads TGCGCCAGCAGCGTGGGAGATAAAGAGACCCAGTACTTC.

This clonotype was counted many times. The chain employs TRBV6-1 and TRBJ2-7; D gene uncertain. V lost 1 base, J lost 3 bases, and 10 bases lay in between. CDR1 and CDR2 (germline): MNHNS, SASEGT. The CDR3 contains 14 residues. The CDR3 loop is CASSEEYAGYEQYF. In nucleotides, the CDR3 is TGTGCCAGCAGTGAAGAATATGCAGGCTACGAGCAGTACTTC.

At least ten counts were recorded for this clonotype. The chain joins TRBV25-1 to TRBJ2-7; D is ambiguous. The germline V gene encodes CDR1 MGHDK and CDR2 SYGVNS. The CDR3 has 15 amino acids. The V and J ends lost 8 bases and 3 bases respectively, with 20 bases between them. The DNA for the CDR3 is TGTGCCAGCCCCCGAGAGATTGCCCCCCACTACGAGCAGTACTTC. Translated, it gives CASPREIAPHYEQYF.

This clonotype was observed many times. The J gene is TRBJ2-7, the V gene TRBV7-8; a weak D match, TRBD1 (6 bases). Germline V CDR1 and CDR2: SGHVS, FQNEAQ. Trimming pared 1 base from V and 3 bases from J, leaving 7 bases between. The CDR3 runs 13 residues. In DNA form, the CDR3 reads TGTGCCAGCAGCTTAGAGGGGGACTACGAGCAGTACTTC. It codes for CASSLEGDYEQYF.

V is TRBV29-1 and J is TRBJ2-1; 13 positions agree with TRBD2. The CDR3 spans 12 residues. The germline V gene encodes CDR1 SQVTM and CDR2 ANQGSEA. The CDR3 sequence is CIGTSGMGEQFF. CDR3 DNA: TGCATCGGGACTAGCGGGATGGGTGAGCAGTTCTTC.

Many counts were recorded for this clonotype. The chain employs TRBV29-1 and TRBJ2-7, with D perhaps matching TRBD2 (5 bases). Germline CDR1 is SQVTM and CDR2 is ANQGSEA. The ends were cut back, 3 bases at V and 7 bases at J, with 16 bases in the middle. The CDR3 is 13 amino acids. CDR3 coding DNA: TGCAGCGTTGATGGCGAGGGTCTACGAGAGCAGTACTTC. Its protein is CSVDGEGLREQYF.

This clonotype was counted between two and nine times. The J gene is TRBJ2-1, the V gene TRBV5-1, with TRBD2 identical over 7 bases. The germline V gene encodes CDR1 SGHRS and CDR2 YFSETQ. The CDR3 is made up of 16 amino acids. The J segment lost 2 bases and the V segment lost 1 base, leaving 6 bases of the junction unmatched. CDR3 in amino acids: CASSLFGGRTYNEQFF. Written as DNA, the CDR3 is TGCGCCAGCAGCTTGTTCGGCGGGAGAACCTACAATGAGCAGTTCTTC.

This clonotype was counted only a few times. This chain joins TRBV6-1 and TRBJ2-7; maybe TRBD2 (6 bases). The CDR3 spans 13 residues. Trimming left V 7 bases short and J 3 bases short, with 13 bases between. Germline-derived CDR1 and CDR2 are MNHNS and SASEGT. The CDR3 nucleotides are TGTGCCAGCAAGGTCGCGGGAAACTACGAGCAGTACTTC. This gives the protein CASKVAGNYEQYF.

A remark on this clonotype: Being one base from a much bigger clone, this may be a read error. The rearrangement joins TRBV10-3 to TRBJ1-4, with 7 positions matching TRBD1. CDR3 length: 16 residues. The V gene end was trimmed by 3 bases and the J gene end by 5 bases; junction bases not matched to a gene: 9. The germline V gene encodes CDR1 ENHRY and CDR2 SYGVKD. The CDR3 region is CAISDDREATNEKLFF. The CDR3 region has the DNA TGTGCCATCAGTGATGACAGGGAGGCGACCAATGAAAAACTGTTTTTT.

The chain uses TRBV7-2 and TRBJ2-1; D not certain. This CDR3 spans 13 amino acids. V was shortened by 2 bases and J by 5 bases, with 7 bases between the two germline ends. Germline CDR1 reads SGHTA; CDR2 reads FQGNSA. The CDR3 bases are TGTGCCAGCAGCTTATTCCTAAACAATGAGCAGTTCTTC. This codes for CASSLFLNNEQFF.

There are a few counts of this clonotype. The chain is built from TRBV4-3 and TRBJ2-7; no reliable D call. The CDR3 spans 15 residues. The germline V and J ends were trimmed by 1 base and 2 bases, with 12 bases remaining between them. Germline V gene sequence: CDR1 LGHNA, CDR2 YSLEER. The CDR3 DNA reads TGCGCCAGCAGCCAAGTGGCAGGATCTACCTACGAGCAGTACTTC. Encoded protein: CASSQVAGSTYEQYF.

This clonotype was recorded at least ten times. J is TRBJ2-1 and V is TRBV6-5; 7 positions match TRBD1. The CDR3 spans 14 residues. The trim removed 2 bases at V and 5 bases at J, leaving 3 bases unmatched. Looked up from germline, CDR1 is MNHEY and CDR2 is SVGAGI. CDR3 loop: CASSYPGTDNEQFF. The CDR3 region has the DNA TGTGCCAGCAGTTACCCCGGGACAGACAATGAGCAGTTCTTC.